This entry features one T cell receptor beta chain sequence. Its antigen is as yet unknown. This record belongs to a study of shared clonotypes between healthy human individuals. Study conclusions and caveats: Shared clonotypes across all four donors exceeded non-shared ones in generation probability. Represented genetic and exposure-history diversity was restricted by having few donors. It was observed that roughly 5.5% of naive CD4 clonotypes were shared across several donors. Naive subsets typically showed greater estimated richness than memory subsets.

Germline V CDR1 and CDR2: MGHRA, YSYEKL. V lost 4 bases, J lost 5 bases, and 14 bases lay in between. This CDR3 spans 15 amino acids. Method: immunoSEQ multiplex PCR; TCRdb's copy keeps in-frame clones and lacks some. The sample yields 230,000 or so clones, about 69% seen once. This sequence was found in a man under 40 in good health. Source material: memory CD4+ T cells sorted from blood. Indicated subset: CD45RA-negative fraction. The genes are TRBV4-1 and TRBJ1-4, with no clear D. CDR3: CASSLRATVNEKLFF. CDR3 DNA: TGCGCCAGCAGCCTGCGGGCGACTGTCAATGAAAAACTGTTTTTT.